The T cell receptor (beta chain) under discussion was sequenced for a study of blood T cell repertoires in COVID-19. Study in general: Both acute and convalescent COVID-19 samples were obtained from the United States, Italy and Spain. Sample material is recorded as cDNA or gDNA derived from T cells, B-cell-depleted T cells, or PBMCs.

Source study methods: By means of reference gene primer amplification, nucleated cell counts were estimated. The protocol was immunoSEQ multiplex PCR, while the TCRdb copy is restricted to in-frame clones and leaves out a portion. The DNA gave D and trimming, while V, J and clone size come from that table. The table lists about 210,000 clones, around 90% of them singletons, with roughly 1.5% in the top ten. The germline V gene encodes CDR1 SGHTA and CDR2 FQGNSA. This CDR3 comprises 17 residues. Trimming took 6 bases from V and 1 from J; bases not matched to a gene: 12. The rearrangement uses TRBV7-2 and TRBJ2-1, with 7 positions matching TRBD1. Sequencing was carried out using peripheral blood. The sequence was collected from a young man with active or convalescent COVID-19. The CDR3 protein is CASSKNRGSSSYNEQFF. The CDR3 DNA follows: TGTGCCAGCAGTAAAAACAGGGGCTCCTCATCCTACAATGAGCAGTTCTTC.